One sample yielded the 7 T cell receptor beta chains listed below, sequenced in a study of T cells in localized non-small cell lung cancer (dated by TCRdb to 2020 to 2021). Preparation of the library involved the immunoSEQ multiplex PCR assay. TCRdb took this table from immuneACCESS and kept in-frame rearrangements with V and J called. Such tables lack part of the clones; where checked against another copy, unresolved V genes explain under half of the gap, and the rest is unexplained. This sample lists under 35,000 clones; approximately 90% were detected once. The leading ten clones occupy 28% of the sample. Specimen: peripheral blood, collected before any cancer treatment. Receptor source: a female donor aged 60 or older with stage I lung adenocarcinoma.

The chain recombines TRBV5-1 with TRBJ2-4, with 7 bases aligning to TRBD2. Germline loops: CDR1 SGHRS, CDR2 YFSETQ. V lost 0 bases and J lost 6; bases outside the gene matches: 6. This CDR3 is 15 amino acids long. CDR3 residues: CASSLGGGKGNIQYF. As DNA, the CDR3 is TGCGCCAGCAGCTTGGGCGGGGGAAAGGGAAACATTCAGTACTTC.

The chain has TRBV2 and TRBJ2-6, with 7 bases identical to TRBD1. This CDR3 has 14 amino acids. CDR1 SNHLY and CDR2 FYNNEI come from the germline V gene. Losses at the gene ends were 6 bases for V and 2 bases for J; bases not matched to a gene: 1. CDR3 sequence: CASRDRAGANVLTF. CDR3 sequence (DNA): TGTGCCAGCAGAGACAGGGCTGGGGCCAACGTCCTGACTTTC.

The J gene is TRBJ2-1, the V gene TRBV21-1; the table's D call of TRBD2 was not tested on the DNA. TRBV21-1 is assigned pseudogene status. This CDR3 has 16 amino acids. The CDR3 region is CASSNGTSGSVDEQFF. In DNA, the CDR3 is TGTGCCAGCAGCAATGGGACTAGCGGGAGCGTAGATGAGCAGTTCTTC.

The chain uses TRBV6-5 and TRBJ1-2; D gene unclear. The V and J ends lost 2 bases and 8 bases respectively, with 21 bases between them. Germline V gene sequence: CDR1 MNHEY, CDR2 SVGAGI. This CDR3 spans 16 amino acids. The CDR3, as DNA: TGTGCCAGCAGTTACGCTGGTGGGTCATATATTGAGGGCTACACCTTC. Its translation is CASSYAGGSYIEGYTF.

In DNA, the CDR3 is TGTGCCAGCAGTAAGACTAGCGGAGACACCGGGGAGCTGTTTTTT. Its translation: CASSKTSGDTGELFF. The genes are TRBV9 and TRBJ2-2; 9 nucleotides align to TRBD2. V lost 5 bases to trimming and J lost 3 bases; unmatched junction nucleotides: 5. The CDR3 loop spans 15 amino acids. From germline, CDR1 is SGDLS and CDR2 YYNGEE. Using reference TRBV9 and TRBJ2-2 for the parts outside the CDR3, the full variable domain is DSGVTQTPKHLITATGQRVTLRCSPRSGDLSVYWYQQSLDQGLQFLIQYYNGEERAKGNILERFSAQQFPDLHSELNLSSLELGDSALYFCASSKTSGDTGELFFGEGSRLTVL.

This chain connects TRBV7-9 to TRBJ2-7; the D is unclear. Germline assignment: CDR1 SEHNR and CDR2 FQNEAQ (reference sequence). V was shortened by 4 bases and J by 6 bases, with 13 bases between the two germline ends. This CDR3 spans 13 amino acids. CDR3 sequence: CASSSSGIGEQYF. The CDR3 nucleotides are TGTGCCAGCAGCTCCTCAGGAATAGGCGAGCAGTACTTC.

This clone was detected once. The chain combines TRBV6-6 with TRBJ1-1; D not certain. CDR1 is MNHNY and CDR2 is SVGAGI in the germline V gene (reference sequence). Between the trimmed V and J ends, which lost 5 bases and 7 bases, there was a span of 14 bases. The CDR3 totals 13 residues. The CDR3 loop is CASSRRGRVEAFF. The DNA of the CDR3 is TGTGCCAGCAGTCGGCGGGGTCGCGTTGAAGCTTTCTTT.